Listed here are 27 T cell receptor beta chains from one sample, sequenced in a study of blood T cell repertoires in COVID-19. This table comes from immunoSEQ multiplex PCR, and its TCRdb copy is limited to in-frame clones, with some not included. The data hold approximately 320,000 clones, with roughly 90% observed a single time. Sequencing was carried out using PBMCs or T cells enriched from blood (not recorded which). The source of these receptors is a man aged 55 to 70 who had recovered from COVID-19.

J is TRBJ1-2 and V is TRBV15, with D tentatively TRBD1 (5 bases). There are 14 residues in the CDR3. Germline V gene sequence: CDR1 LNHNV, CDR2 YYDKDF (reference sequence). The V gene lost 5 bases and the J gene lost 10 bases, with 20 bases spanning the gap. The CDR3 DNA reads TGTGCCACCAGCCCCTCACAGGCCGCCTCGGCCTACACCTTC. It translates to CATSPSQAASAYTF.

The CDR3 sequence is CASKAGIVEQYF. The CDR3 coding sequence is TGTGCCAGCAAGGCCGGGATCGTGGAGCAGTACTTC. The chain links TRBV2 to TRBJ2-7; D may be TRBD2 (5 bases). CDR1 is SNHLY and CDR2 is FYNNEI in the germline V gene. This CDR3 is built from 12 residues. Trimming cost V 7 bases and J 7 bases, with 14 bases left between them.

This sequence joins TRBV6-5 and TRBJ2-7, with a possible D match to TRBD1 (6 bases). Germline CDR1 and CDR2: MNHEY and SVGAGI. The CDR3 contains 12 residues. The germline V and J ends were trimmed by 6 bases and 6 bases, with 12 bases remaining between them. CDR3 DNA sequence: TGTGCCAGCAGCCAAACAGGGTTCGAGCAGTACTTC. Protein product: CASSQTGFEQYF.

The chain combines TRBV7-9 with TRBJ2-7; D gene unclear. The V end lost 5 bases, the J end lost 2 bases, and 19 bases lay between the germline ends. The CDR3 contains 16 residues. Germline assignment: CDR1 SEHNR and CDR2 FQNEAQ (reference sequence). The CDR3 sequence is CASSLLTHDKAYEQYF. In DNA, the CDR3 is TGTGCCAGCAGCCTGCTAACCCACGACAAGGCCTACGAGCAGTACTTC.

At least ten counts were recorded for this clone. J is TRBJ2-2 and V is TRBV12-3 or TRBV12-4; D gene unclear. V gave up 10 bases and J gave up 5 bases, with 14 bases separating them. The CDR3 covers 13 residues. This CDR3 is CANTHSSTGELFF. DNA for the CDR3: TGTGCCAATACTCATTCGTCGACCGGGGAGCTGTTTTTT.

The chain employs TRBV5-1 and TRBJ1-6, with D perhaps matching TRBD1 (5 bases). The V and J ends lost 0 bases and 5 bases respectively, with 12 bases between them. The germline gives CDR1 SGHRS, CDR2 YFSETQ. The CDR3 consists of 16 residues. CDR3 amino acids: CASSLAGETDNSPLHF. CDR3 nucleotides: TGCGCCAGCAGCTTGGCGGGGGAGACTGATAATTCACCCCTCCACTTT.

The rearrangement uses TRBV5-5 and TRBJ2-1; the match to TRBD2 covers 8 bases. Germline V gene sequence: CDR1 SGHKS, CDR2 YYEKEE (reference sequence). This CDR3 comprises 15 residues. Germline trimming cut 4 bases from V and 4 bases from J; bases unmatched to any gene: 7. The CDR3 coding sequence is TGTGCCAGCAGCCTCCTGACTAGCGCATACAATGAGCAGTTCTTC. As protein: CASSLLTSAYNEQFF.

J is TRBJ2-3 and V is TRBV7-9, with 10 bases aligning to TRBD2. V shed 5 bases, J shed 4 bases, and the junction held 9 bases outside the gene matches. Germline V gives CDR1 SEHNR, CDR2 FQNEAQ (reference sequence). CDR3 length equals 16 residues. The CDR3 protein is CASSAPSGRRSDTQYF. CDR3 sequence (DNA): TGTGCCAGCAGCGCCCCTAGCGGGAGAAGGTCAGATACGCAGTATTTT.

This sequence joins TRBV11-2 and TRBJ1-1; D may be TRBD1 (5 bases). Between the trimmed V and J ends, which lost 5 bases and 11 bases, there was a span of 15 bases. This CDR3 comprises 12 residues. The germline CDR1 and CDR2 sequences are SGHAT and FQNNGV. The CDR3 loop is CASSPSGVGAFF. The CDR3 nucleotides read TGTGCCAGCAGCCCGTCGGGGGTGGGCGCTTTCTTT.

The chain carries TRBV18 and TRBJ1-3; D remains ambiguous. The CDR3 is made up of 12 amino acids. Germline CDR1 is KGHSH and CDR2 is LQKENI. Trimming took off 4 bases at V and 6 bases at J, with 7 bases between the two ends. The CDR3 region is CASSRALNTIYF. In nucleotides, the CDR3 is TGTGCCAGCTCACGGGCGTTAAACACCATATATTTT. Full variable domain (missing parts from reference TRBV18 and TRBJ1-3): NAGVMQNPRHLVRRRGQEARLRCSPMKGHSHVYWYRQLPEEGLKFMVYLQKENIIDESGMPKERFSAEFPKEGPSILRIQQVVRGDSAAYFCASSRALNTIYFGEGSWLTVV.

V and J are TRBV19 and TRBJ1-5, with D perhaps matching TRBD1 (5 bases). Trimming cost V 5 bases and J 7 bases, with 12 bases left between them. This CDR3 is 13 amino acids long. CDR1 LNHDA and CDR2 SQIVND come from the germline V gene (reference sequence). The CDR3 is CASSWGERQPQHF. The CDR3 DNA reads TGTGCCAGTAGTTGGGGGGAGAGGCAGCCCCAGCATTTT.

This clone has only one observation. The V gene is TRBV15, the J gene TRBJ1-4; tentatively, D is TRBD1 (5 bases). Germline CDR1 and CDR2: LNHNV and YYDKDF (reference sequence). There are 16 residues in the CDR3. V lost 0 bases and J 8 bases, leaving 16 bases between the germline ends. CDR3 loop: CATSRELFGAGEKLFF. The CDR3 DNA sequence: TGTGCCACCAGCAGAGAGCTTTTTGGGGCTGGAGAAAAACTGTTTTTT.

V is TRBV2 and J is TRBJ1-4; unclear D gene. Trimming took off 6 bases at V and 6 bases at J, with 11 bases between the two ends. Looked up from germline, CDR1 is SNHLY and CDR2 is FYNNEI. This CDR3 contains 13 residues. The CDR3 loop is CASRSGPHEKLFF. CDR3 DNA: TGTGCCAGCAGAAGCGGGCCTCATGAAAAACTGTTTTTT.

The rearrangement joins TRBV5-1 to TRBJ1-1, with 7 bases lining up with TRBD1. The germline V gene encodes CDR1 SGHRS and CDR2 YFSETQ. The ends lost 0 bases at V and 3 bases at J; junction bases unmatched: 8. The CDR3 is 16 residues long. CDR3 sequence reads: CASSLGFAGGDTEAFF. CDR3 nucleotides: TGCGCCAGCAGCTTGGGGTTTGCAGGGGGAGACACTGAAGCTTTCTTT.

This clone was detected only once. The CDR3 region has the DNA TGTGCCAGCAGCTTGTCGCGGATGGCTGAAGCTTTCTTT. Translated: CASSLSRMAEAFF. This sequence joins TRBV7-9 and TRBJ1-1; D gene uncertain. The CDR3 runs to 13 residues. Germline V gives CDR1 SEHNR, CDR2 FQNEAQ (reference sequence). Trimming stripped 3 bases from V and 6 bases from J, with 11 bases between.

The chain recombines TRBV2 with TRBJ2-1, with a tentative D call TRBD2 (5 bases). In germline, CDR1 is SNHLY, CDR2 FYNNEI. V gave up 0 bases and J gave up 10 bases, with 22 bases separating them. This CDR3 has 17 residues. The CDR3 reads CASSEALRLREHGEQFF. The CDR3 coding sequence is TGTGCCAGCAGTGAAGCGCTCCGTTTGAGGGAGCACGGGGAGCAGTTCTTC.

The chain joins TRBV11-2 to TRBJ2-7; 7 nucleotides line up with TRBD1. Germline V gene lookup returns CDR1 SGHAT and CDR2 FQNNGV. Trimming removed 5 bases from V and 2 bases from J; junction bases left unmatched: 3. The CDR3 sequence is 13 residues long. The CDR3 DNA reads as TGTGCCAGCAGCACCGACAGGGCCTACGAGCAGTACTTC. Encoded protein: CASSTDRAYEQYF.

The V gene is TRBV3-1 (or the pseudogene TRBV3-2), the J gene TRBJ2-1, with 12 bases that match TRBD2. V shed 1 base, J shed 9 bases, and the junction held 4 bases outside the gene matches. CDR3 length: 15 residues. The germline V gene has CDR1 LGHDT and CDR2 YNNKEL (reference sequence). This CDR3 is CASSQGLAGVLEQFF. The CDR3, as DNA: TGTGCCAGCAGCCAAGGACTAGCGGGGGTTCTTGAGCAGTTCTTC.

CDR3 protein: CASAEGTGVVAANTIYF. CDR3 nucleotide sequence: TGTGCCAGCGCAGAAGGGACAGGGGTAGTGGCTGCGAACACCATATATTTT. The chain carries TRBV18 and TRBJ1-3, with TRBD1 matching over 10 bases. Germline trimming cut 8 bases from V and 7 bases from J; bases unmatched to any gene: 17. This CDR3 spans 17 amino acids. Germline V gene sequence: CDR1 KGHSH, CDR2 LQKENI.

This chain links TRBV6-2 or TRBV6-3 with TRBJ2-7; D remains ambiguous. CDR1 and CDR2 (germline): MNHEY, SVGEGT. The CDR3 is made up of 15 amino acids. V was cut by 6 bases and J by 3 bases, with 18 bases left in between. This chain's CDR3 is CASSIIYSVSYEQYF. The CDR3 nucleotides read TGTGCCAGCAGCATAATATATTCAGTAAGCTACGAGCAGTACTTC.

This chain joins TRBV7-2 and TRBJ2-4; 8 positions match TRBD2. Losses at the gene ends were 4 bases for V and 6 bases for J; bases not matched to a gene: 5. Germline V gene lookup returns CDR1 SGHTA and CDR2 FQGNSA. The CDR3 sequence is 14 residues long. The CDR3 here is CASSSWAGGNIQYF. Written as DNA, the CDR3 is TGTGCCAGCAGCTCCTGGGCGGGGGGAAACATTCAGTACTTC.

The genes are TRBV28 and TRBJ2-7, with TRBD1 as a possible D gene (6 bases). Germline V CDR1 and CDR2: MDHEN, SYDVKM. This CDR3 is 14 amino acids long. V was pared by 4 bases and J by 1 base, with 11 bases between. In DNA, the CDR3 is TGTGCCAGCAGTTCCGGGACACGGTCCTACGAGCAGTACTTC. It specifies CASSSGTRSYEQYF.

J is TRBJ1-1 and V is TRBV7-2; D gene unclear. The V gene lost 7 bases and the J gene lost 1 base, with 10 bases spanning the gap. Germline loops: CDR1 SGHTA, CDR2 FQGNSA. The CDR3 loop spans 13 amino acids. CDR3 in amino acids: CASTSSGNTEAFF. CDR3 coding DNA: TGTGCCAGCACCTCCTCGGGGAACACTGAAGCTTTCTTT.

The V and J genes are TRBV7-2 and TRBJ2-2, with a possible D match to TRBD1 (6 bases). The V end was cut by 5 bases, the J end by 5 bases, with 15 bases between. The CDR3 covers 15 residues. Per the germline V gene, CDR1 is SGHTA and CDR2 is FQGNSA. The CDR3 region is CASSKNRADTGELFF. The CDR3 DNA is TGTGCCAGCAGCAAGAACAGGGCGGATACCGGGGAGCTGTTTTTT.

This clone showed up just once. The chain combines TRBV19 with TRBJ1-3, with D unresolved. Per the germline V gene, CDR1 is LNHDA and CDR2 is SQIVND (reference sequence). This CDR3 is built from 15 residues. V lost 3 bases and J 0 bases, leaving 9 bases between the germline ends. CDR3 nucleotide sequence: TGTGCCAGTAGTATTTGGGCAAACTCTGGAAACACCATATATTTT. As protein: CASSIWANSGNTIYF.

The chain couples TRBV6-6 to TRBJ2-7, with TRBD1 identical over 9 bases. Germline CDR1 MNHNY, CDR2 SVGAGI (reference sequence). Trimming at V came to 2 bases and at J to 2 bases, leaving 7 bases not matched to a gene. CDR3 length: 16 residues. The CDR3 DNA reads TGTGCCAGCAGTTACGGACCGGACAGGGGAACCTACGAGCAGTACTTC. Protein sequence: CASSYGPDRGTYEQYF.

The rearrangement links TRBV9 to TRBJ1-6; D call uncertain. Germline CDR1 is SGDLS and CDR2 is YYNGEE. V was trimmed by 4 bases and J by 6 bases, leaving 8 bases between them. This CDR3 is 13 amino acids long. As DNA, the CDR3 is TGTGCCAGCAGCCCTGGAGGTAATTCACCCCTCCACTTT. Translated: CASSPGGNSPLHF.